Reported below is one T cell receptor beta chain. Its antigen is undetermined. The data were produced by immunoSEQ multiplex PCR, yet TCRdb's version contains in-frame clones alone and is incomplete. The sample includes 65,000 to 80,000 clones, roughly 84% of them seen just once. The entry originates in a study of OX40 agonist ivuxolimab in advanced cancers. The CDR3 sequence is 15 residues long. J gave up 1 base and V 5 bases, and 5 bases lay outside the gene matches. Germline V gives CDR1 SSHAT, CDR2 FNYEAQ (reference sequence). Findings and caveats of the study: Both CD4+ and CD8+ T cell populations in blood had undergone clonal expansion by week 6 at 0.1 to 3.0 mg/kg.

This sequence joins TRBV7-7 and TRBJ2-3, with 8 nucleotides matching TRBD2. The specimen was CD4+ or CD8+ T cells sorted from blood, collected in a trial of the OX40 agonist ivuxolimab. The source is an adult with an advanced solid tumor such as melanoma, head and neck, liver or kidney cancer. CDR3 coding DNA: TGTGCCAGCAGCCGCGGACTAGCCGGCACAGATACGCAGTATTTT. Translating it yields CASSRGLAGTDTQYF. Combining the CDR3 with reference TRBV7-7 and TRBJ2-3 gives the whole variable domain GAGVSQSPRYKVTKRGQDVTLRCDPISSHATLYWYQQALGQGPEFLTYFNYEAQPDKSGLPSDRFSAERPEGSISTLTIQRTEQRDSAMYRCASSRGLAGTDTQYFGPGTRLTVL.